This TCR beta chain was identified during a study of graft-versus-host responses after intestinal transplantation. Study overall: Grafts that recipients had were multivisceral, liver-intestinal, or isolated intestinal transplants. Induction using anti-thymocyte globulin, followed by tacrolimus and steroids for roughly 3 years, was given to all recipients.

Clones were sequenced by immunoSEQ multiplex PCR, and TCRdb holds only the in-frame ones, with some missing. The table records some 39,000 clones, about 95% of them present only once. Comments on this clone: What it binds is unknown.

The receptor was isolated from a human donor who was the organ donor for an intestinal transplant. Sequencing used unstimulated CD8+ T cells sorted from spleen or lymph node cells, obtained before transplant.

CDR3 residues: CASRETGLTEAFF. DNA for the CDR3: TGTGCCAGTAGAGAAACAGGGCTCACTGAAGCTTTCTTT. This chain joins TRBV19 and TRBJ1-1; maybe TRBD1 (6 bases). V was trimmed by 6 bases and J by 4 bases, leaving 12 bases between them. This CDR3 has 13 amino acids. Germline loops: CDR1 LNHDA, CDR2 SQIVND (reference sequence).